This entry lists 20 T cell receptor beta chains sequenced from one sample in a study of blood T cell repertoires in COVID-19. Only in-frame clones appear in the TCRdb table, and some are missing; sequencing was by immunoSEQ multiplex PCR. This sample has 100,000 to 150,000 clones, with 60% to 80% found just once. Sequenced material: peripheral blood. These receptors were taken from a man between 60 and 70 years old with acute or convalescent COVID-19.

There are a few counts of this clone. This chain joins TRBV7-6 and TRBJ1-4; 9 bases are a match to TRBD1. Germline V CDR1 and CDR2: SGHVS, FNYEAQ. The CDR3 is made up of 15 amino acids. With V trimmed by 4 bases and J by 8 bases, 8 bases remained unmatched. The CDR3, as DNA: TGTGCCAGCAGCTACCAGACAGGGGGTGGCGAAAAACTGTTTTTT. It is translated as CASSYQTGGGEKLFF.

This rearrangement joins TRBV7-8 to TRBJ1-2; D is undetermined. CDR3 length equals 15 residues. Per germline, CDR1 SGHVS and CDR2 FQNEAQ. The V end was cut by 5 bases, the J end by 4 bases, with 17 bases between. The CDR3 sequence is CASSRTVVGSYGYTF. As DNA, the CDR3 is TGTGCCAGCAGCCGAACAGTGGTAGGAAGCTATGGCTACACCTTC.

The J gene is TRBJ2-7, the V gene TRBV25-1; D is possibly TRBD2 (6 bases). Trimming stripped 1 base from V and 0 bases from J, with 13 bases between. In germline, CDR1 is MGHDK, CDR2 SYGVNS. The CDR3 runs 16 residues. CDR3 bases: TGTGCCAGCAGTGAATTAAGTCCCGGGAGCTCCTACGAGCAGTACTTC. The encoded protein is CASSELSPGSSYEQYF.

The V call is TRBV9, the J call TRBJ2-1, with D perhaps TRBD1 (5 bases). The CDR3 is made up of 16 amino acids. Per germline, CDR1 SGDLS and CDR2 YYNGEE. V was clipped by 2 bases and J by 8 bases, with 20 bases between them. The CDR3 DNA sequence: TGTGCCAGCAGCGTTCTACAGGTCGTAGGCCCCCATGAGCAGTTCTTC. Its protein product is CASSVLQVVGPHEQFF.

This clone came up a few times. This chain uses TRBV6-5 with TRBJ2-7; 9 bases fit TRBD1. CDR3 length: 15 residues. Germline trimming cut 6 bases from V and 0 bases from J; bases unmatched to any gene: 6. Per germline, CDR1 MNHEY and CDR2 SVGAGI. CDR3 in amino acids: CASSGDRVISYEQYF. CDR3 DNA sequence: TGTGCCAGCAGCGGGGACAGGGTCATCTCCTACGAGCAGTACTTC.

The CDR3 region has the DNA TGTGCCAGCAGTATCTTAGGGGGAGCCAACGTCCTGACTTTC. Residues: CASSILGGANVLTF. The chain links TRBV2 to TRBJ2-6; D perhaps matches TRBD1 (6 bases). This CDR3 spans 14 amino acids. Germline V gives CDR1 SNHLY, CDR2 FYNNEI. Trimming cost V 5 bases and J 7 bases, with 12 bases left between them.

The gene calls are TRBV18 and TRBJ2-7; 7 bases map to TRBD1. Trimming cost V 5 bases and J 2 bases; bases outside gene matches: 6. Germline V gives CDR1 KGHSH, CDR2 LQKENI. The CDR3 runs 14 residues. CDR3 in amino acids: CASSIQGDPYEQYF. CDR3 nucleotide sequence: TGTGCCAGCTCAATTCAGGGGGACCCCTACGAGCAGTACTTC. Using reference TRBV18 and TRBJ2-7 for the parts outside the CDR3, the full variable domain is NAGVMQNPRHLVRRRGQEARLRCSPMKGHSHVYWYRQLPEEGLKFMVYLQKENIIDESGMPKERFSAEFPKEGPSILRIQQVVRGDSAAYFCASSIQGDPYEQYFGPGTRLTVT.

V gene TRBV28 combines with J gene TRBJ1-2, with TRBD1 matching over 10 bases. The CDR3 contains 14 residues. J lost 6 bases, V lost 6 bases, and 7 bases had no gene match. Germline assignment: CDR1 MDHEN and CDR2 SYDVKM. The CDR3 DNA sequence: TGTGCCAGCAGGTTGACAGGGGGCGCCCATGGCTACACCTTC. Protein sequence: CASRLTGGAHGYTF.

The V call is TRBV21-1, the J call TRBJ2-3; TRBD2 was called by the table and not checked on the DNA. TRBV21-1 is a documented pseudogene. The CDR3 runs 19 residues. The CDR3 DNA is TGTGCCAGCAGCAAAGAGTTATCGGGGGTCCCTTGGGGCACAGATACGCAGTATTTT. As protein: CASSKELSGVPWGTDTQYF.

In this sample, this clone turned up a few times. The genes are TRBV7-2 and TRBJ2-7; 9 bases align to TRBD2. Per the germline V gene, CDR1 is SGHTA and CDR2 is FQGNSA. This CDR3 has 14 residues. Unmatched junction bases numbered 2, after V lost 5 bases and J lost 0 bases. CDR3 bases: TGTGCCAGCAGCGTTAGCGGGGGCTCCTACGAGCAGTACTTC. It translates to CASSVSGGSYEQYF.

The chain recombines TRBV11-1 with TRBJ2-1; 8 positions match TRBD1. The CDR3 length is 15 residues. V lost 5 bases to trimming and J lost 8 bases; unmatched junction nucleotides: 11. CDR1 is SGHAT, CDR2 FQDESV, per germline (reference sequence). The DNA for the CDR3 is TGTGCCAGCAGCCTATCATACGCAGGGGGCGATGAGCAGTTCTTC. Its translation: CASSLSYAGGDEQFF.

The gene calls are TRBV29-1 and TRBJ2-3; 8 nucleotides agree with TRBD2. The CDR3 runs to 13 residues. Germline V gene data show CDR1 as SQVTM and CDR2 as ANQGSEA. After removal of 5 bases from V and 6 bases from J, the junction contained 7 bases not matched to a gene. CDR3: CSVFRRGADTQYF. The CDR3 DNA reads TGCAGCGTTTTTAGGCGGGGGGCCGATACGCAGTATTTT.

V gene TRBV9 combines with J gene TRBJ2-7; D ambiguous. The V end was cut by 6 bases, the J end by 3 bases, with 10 bases between. This CDR3 has 12 amino acids. Germline V CDR1 and CDR2: SGDLS, YYNGEE. CDR3 in amino acids: CASNSGGYEQYF. The CDR3 nucleotides are TGTGCCAGCAACTCCGGCGGCTACGAGCAGTACTTC.

In this sample, this clone turned up once. This chain joins TRBV19 and TRBJ1-6, with 8 bases matching TRBD1. Germline V gene sequence: CDR1 LNHDA, CDR2 SQIVND (reference sequence). Trimming took 5 bases from V and 7 from J; bases not matched to a gene: 10. CDR3 length equals 16 residues. The CDR3 sequence: CASSPIDRGKNSPLHF. In DNA, the CDR3 is TGTGCCAGTAGTCCGATCGACAGGGGCAAGAATTCACCCCTCCACTTT.

This clone was seen more than once but under ten times. The chain has TRBV12-2 and TRBJ1-2; the table's D gene call, TRBD1, was not cross checked with the DNA. TRBV12-2 is flagged as a pseudogene. The CDR3 is made up of 14 amino acids. The CDR3, as DNA: TGTGCAAGTCGCATGGGACAGGAACTCTATGGCTACACCTTC. This translates into CASRMGQELYGYTF.

The sample holds a few counts of this clone. The chain carries TRBV6-5 and TRBJ2-5, with 7 bases fitting TRBD1. Germline V CDR1 and CDR2: MNHEY, SVGAGI. CDR3 length equals 14 residues. V dropped 7 bases and J dropped 4; count of bases not matched to a gene: 9. CDR3 in amino acids: CASKTGTVVETQYF. The CDR3 coding sequence is TGTGCCAGCAAGACTGGGACAGTGGTAGAGACCCAGTACTTC.

This clone was seen just once. The genes are TRBV5-1 and TRBJ2-5; 10 bases match TRBD2. Trimming took 0 bases from V and 3 from J; bases not matched to a gene: 5. Per the germline V gene, CDR1 is SGHRS and CDR2 is YFSETQ. This CDR3 region has 16 residues. The CDR3 DNA follows: TGCGCCAGCAGCTTGGCTGCTAGCGGGAGTAAAGAGACCCAGTACTTC. It specifies CASSLAASGSKETQYF.

The rearrangement links TRBV6-5 to TRBJ2-3; weak D call: TRBD2 (6 bases). Germline CDR1 reads MNHEY; CDR2 reads SVGAGI. Trimming took off 6 bases at V and 8 bases at J, with 15 bases between the two ends. The CDR3 spans 13 residues. Here the CDR3 DNA reads TGTGCCAGCAGGGTAGCGGACCTCACTACGCAGTATTTT. This encodes CASRVADLTTQYF.

This clone has a single count. The chain has TRBV2 and TRBJ2-7, with TRBD1 matching over 10 bases. The CDR3 is 14 amino acids. Germline trimming cut 7 bases from V and 2 bases from J; bases unmatched to any gene: 5. Germline V gene data show CDR1 as SNHLY and CDR2 as FYNNEI. CDR3 protein: CASMRGQGAYEQYF. DNA of the CDR3: TGTGCCAGCATGAGAGGACAGGGGGCCTACGAGCAGTACTTC.

The genes are TRBV7-3 and TRBJ2-2, with a weak D call TRBD2 (6 bases). The CDR3 spans 14 residues. Germline CDR1 is SGHTA and CDR2 is FQGTGA. V was trimmed by 2 bases and J by 7 bases, leaving 11 bases between them. This CDR3 is CASSLGGSGGELFF. CDR3 in DNA: TGTGCCAGCAGCTTAGGAGGGAGCGGCGGGGAGCTGTTTTTT. The full variable domain, completed using reference TRBV7-3 and TRBJ2-2, is GAGVSQTPSNKVTEKGKYVELRCDPISGHTALYWYRQSLGQGPEFLIYFQGTGAADDSGLPNDRFFAVRPEGSVSTLKIQRTERGDSAVYLCASSLGGSGGELFFGEGSRLTVL.